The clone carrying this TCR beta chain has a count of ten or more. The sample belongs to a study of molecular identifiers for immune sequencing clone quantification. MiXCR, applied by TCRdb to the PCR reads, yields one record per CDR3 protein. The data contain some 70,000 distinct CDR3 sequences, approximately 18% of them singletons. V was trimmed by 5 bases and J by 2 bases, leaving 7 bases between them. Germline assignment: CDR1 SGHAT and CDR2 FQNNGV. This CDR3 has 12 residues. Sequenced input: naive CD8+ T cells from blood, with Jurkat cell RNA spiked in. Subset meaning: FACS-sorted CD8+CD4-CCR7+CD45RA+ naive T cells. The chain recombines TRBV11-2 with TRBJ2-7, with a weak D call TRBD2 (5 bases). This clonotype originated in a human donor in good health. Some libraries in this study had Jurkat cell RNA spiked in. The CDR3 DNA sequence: TGTGCCAGCAGCAAACTAGCCTACGAGCAGTACTTC. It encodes CASSKLAYEQYF.